The 2 T cell receptor beta chains in this list originate from one sample, sequenced in a study of regulatory T cells in long-lasting Graves disease. The time point is: newly diagnosed GD, antithyroid drugs for less than 3 months. Scientists built the TCR library using RNA that was extracted from PBMCs. Both iRepertoire HTBI primers and Arm-PCR of CDR3 regions were used to build the TCR beta libraries. TCRdb reprocessed the multiplex PCR reads via MiXCR and lists one record per CDR3 protein. The table lists about 530,000 distinct CDR3 sequences, roughly 15% of them singletons. The data also belong to a second study, concerning T cells in Graves' hyperthyroidism and ophthalmopathy.

The sample in question was peripheral blood mononuclear cells (PBMCs), obtained at new diagnosis, from a patient treated with antithyroid drugs. The receptor set was obtained from a woman aged 35-65 years with Graves disease.

The J gene is TRBJ2-2, the V gene TRBV7-9, with D maybe TRBD1 (6 bases). The CDR3 runs 16 residues. Trimming pared 5 bases from V and 2 bases from J, leaving 15 bases between. Germline CDR1 is SEHNR and CDR2 is FQNEAQ (reference sequence). In DNA form, the CDR3 reads TGTGCCAGCAGCGATACCACAGGGTATAACACCGGGGAGCTGTTTTTT. Amino acids: CASSDTTGYNTGELFF.

This clonotype occurred many times. The chain recombines TRBV18 with TRBJ2-1; 13 bases line up with TRBD2. The CDR3 extends over 14 amino acids. After removal of 2 bases from V and 8 bases from J, the junction contained 0 bases not matched to a gene. Germline V lookup: CDR1 KGHSH, CDR2 LQKENI. CDR3 sequence: CASSPGTSGDEQFF. In nucleotides, the CDR3 is TGTGCCAGCTCACCAGGGACTAGCGGGGATGAGCAGTTCTTC. The full variable domain, its missing parts supplied by reference TRBV18 and TRBJ2-1, is NAGVMQNPRHLVRRRGQEARLRCSPMKGHSHVYWYRQLPEEGLKFMVYLQKENIIDESGMPKERFSAEFPKEGPSILRIQQVVRGDSAAYFCASSPGTSGDEQFFGPGTRLTVL.